Listed below are T cell receptor beta chains from one sample, sequenced in a study of T cell responses to AZD1222 COVID-19 vaccine. Assay: immunoSEQ multiplex PCR; the TCRdb copy retains only in-frame clones and omits some. The data contain fewer than 150,000 clones, approximately 86% of them singletons. Sample: peripheral blood, taken on day 0 of AZD1222 vaccination. The receptors here all came from an adult in good health. The CDR3 runs from the conserved cysteine through the conserved F or W. A D gene is named only where the DNA matches it firmly. Size tells how often a clone was seen (once, few, many) or the class of an expanded clone, and some rows leave it out.

V gene	D gene	clone size	J gene	CDR3 DNA	CDR3 protein
TRBV7-9	NA	NA	TRBJ2-3	TGTGCCAGCCGGGACACCCTAGCCCCCACAGATACGCAGTATTTT	CASRDTLAPTDTQYF
TRBV11-2	NA	NA	TRBJ2-3	TGTGCCAGCAGCTTGAGACTAGTCTCAGATACGCAGTATTTT	CASSLRLVSDTQYF
TRBV7-4	NA	NA	TRBJ1-5	TGTGCCAGCAGCCCAGGGCGTTTTCGGGGCCCCGGCAATCAGCCCCAGCATTTT	CASSPGRFRGPGNQPQHF
TRBV4-2	TRBD2	NA	TRBJ2-4	TGTGCCAGCAGCCAATCAGCGGCGGGAGGGCCCAAAAACATTCAGTACTTC	CASSQSAAGGPKNIQYF
TRBV6-5	NA	NA	TRBJ2-1	TGTGCCAGCAGCCACAAAGGGCCCTACAATGAGCAGTTCTTC	CASSHKGPYNEQFF
TRBV7-2	NA	NA	TRBJ1-3	TGTGCCAGCAGCCTTGGGGGGGTTGCTGGAAACACCATATATTTT	CASSLGGVAGNTIYF
TRBV11-3	NA	NA	TRBJ1-3	TGTGCCAGCAGCTCGGGTCCCCGGAACACCATATATTTT	CASSSGPRNTIYF
TRBV12-3/TRBV12-4	NA	NA	TRBJ1-5	TGTGCCAGCAGTGTACTTAATCAGCCCCAGCATTTT	CASSVLNQPQHF
TRBV6-2/TRBV6-3	NA	medium-sized	TRBJ2-6	TGTGCCAGCAGTTACGACAGCTCTGGGGCCAACGTCCTGACTTTC	CASSYDSSGANVLTF
TRBV5-1	TRBD2	NA	TRBJ2-1	TGCGCCAGCAGCTTAAGGGCGGGAGGGGGAAATGAGCAGTTCTTC	CASSLRAGGGNEQFF
TRBV5-4	TRBD2	NA	TRBJ2-3	TGTGCCAGCAGCTCCTTTAGCGGGAGCACAGATACGCAGTATTTT	CASSSFSGSTDTQYF